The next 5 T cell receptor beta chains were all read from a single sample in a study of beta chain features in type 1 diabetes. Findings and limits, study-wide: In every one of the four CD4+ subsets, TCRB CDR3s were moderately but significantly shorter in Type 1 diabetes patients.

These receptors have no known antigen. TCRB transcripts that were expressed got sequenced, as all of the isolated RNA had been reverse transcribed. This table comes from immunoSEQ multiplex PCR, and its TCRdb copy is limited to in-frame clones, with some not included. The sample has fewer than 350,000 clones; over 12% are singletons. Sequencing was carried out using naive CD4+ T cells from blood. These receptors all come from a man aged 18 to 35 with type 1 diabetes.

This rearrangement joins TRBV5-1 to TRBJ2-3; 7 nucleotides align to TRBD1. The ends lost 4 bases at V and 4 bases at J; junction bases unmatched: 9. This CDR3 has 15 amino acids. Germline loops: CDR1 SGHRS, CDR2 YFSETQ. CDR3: CASSNPGGDADTQYF. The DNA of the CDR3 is TGCGCCAGCAGCAATCCAGGGGGTGACGCAGATACGCAGTATTTT.

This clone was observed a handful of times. As DNA, the CDR3 is TGTGCCTGGAGTCGGACAGATACGCAGTATTTT. It translates to CAWSRTDTQYF. V is TRBV30 and J is TRBJ2-3; D call uncertain. The length of the CDR3 is 11 residues. Germline-derived CDR1 and CDR2 are GTSNPN and SVGIG (reference sequence). The V and J ends lost 2 bases and 3 bases respectively, with 3 bases between them. Drawing the rest from reference TRBV30 and TRBJ2-3, the complete variable domain is SQTIHQWPATLVQPVGSPLSLECTVEGTSNPNLYWYRQAAGRGLQLLFYSVGIGQISSEVPQNLSASRPQDRQFILSSKKLLLSDSGFYLCAWSRTDTQYFGPGTRLTVL.

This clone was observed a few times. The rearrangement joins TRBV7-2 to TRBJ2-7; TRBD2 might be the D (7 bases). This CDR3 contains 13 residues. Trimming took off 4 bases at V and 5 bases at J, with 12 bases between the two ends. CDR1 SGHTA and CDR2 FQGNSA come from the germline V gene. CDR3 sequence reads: CASSSRGGHEQYF. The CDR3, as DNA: TGTGCCAGCAGCTCGCGCGGGGGCCACGAGCAGTACTTC.

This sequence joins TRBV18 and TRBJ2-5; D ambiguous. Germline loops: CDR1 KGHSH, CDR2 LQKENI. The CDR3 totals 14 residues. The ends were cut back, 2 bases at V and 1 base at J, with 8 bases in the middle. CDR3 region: CASSPFRSQETQYF. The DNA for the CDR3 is TGTGCCAGCTCACCATTTCGGTCCCAAGAGACCCAGTACTTC.

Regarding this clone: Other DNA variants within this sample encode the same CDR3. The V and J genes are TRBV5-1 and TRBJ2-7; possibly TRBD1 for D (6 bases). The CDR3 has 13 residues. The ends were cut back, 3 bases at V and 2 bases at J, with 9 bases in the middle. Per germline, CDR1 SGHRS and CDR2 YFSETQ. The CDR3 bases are TGCGCCAGCAGCTCACAGGGTCCCTACGAGCAGTACTTC. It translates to CASSSQGPYEQYF.